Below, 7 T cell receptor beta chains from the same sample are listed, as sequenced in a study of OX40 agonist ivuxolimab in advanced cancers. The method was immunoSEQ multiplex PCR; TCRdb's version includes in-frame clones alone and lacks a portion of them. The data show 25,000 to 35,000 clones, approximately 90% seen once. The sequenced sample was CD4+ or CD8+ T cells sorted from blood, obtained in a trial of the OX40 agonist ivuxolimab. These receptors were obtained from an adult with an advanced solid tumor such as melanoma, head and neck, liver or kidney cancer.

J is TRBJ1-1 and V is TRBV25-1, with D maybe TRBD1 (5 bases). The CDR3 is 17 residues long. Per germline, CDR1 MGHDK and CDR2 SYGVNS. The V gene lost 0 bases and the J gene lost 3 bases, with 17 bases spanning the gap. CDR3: CASSEYAGLVRDTEAFF. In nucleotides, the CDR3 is TGTGCCAGCAGTGAATATGCAGGGTTAGTAAGGGACACTGAAGCTTTCTTT.

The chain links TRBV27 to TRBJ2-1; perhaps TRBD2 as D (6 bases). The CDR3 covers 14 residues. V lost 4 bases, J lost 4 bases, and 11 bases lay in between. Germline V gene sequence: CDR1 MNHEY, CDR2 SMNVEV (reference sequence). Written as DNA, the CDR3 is TGTGCCAGCAGTTCTTCTAGCGCGTACAATGAGCAGTTCTTC. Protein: CASSSSSAYNEQFF.

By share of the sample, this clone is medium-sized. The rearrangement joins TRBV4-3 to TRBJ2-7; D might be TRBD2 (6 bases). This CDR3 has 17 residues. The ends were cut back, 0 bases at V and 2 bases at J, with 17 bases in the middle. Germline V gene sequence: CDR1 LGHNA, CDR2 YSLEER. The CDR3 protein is CASSQDTPRGGTYEQYF. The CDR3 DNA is TGCGCCAGCAGCCAAGATACCCCAAGGGGAGGCACCTACGAGCAGTACTTC.

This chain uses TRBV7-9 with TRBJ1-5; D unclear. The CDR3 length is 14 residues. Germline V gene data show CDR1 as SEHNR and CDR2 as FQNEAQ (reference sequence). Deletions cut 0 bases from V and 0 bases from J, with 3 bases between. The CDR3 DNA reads TGTGCCAGCAGCTTAGCAACTAGCAATCAGCCCCAGCATTTT. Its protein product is CASSLATSNQPQHF.

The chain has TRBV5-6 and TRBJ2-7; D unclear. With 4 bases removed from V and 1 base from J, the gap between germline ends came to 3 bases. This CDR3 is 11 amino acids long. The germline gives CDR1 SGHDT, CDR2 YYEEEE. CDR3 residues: CASSVSYEQYF. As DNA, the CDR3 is TGTGCCAGCAGCGTTTCCTACGAGCAGTACTTC. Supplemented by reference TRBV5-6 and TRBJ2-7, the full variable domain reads DAGVTQSPTHLIKTRGQQVTLRCSPKSGHDTVSWYQQALGQGPQFIFQYYEEEERQRGNFPDRFSGHQFPNYSSELNVNALLLGDSALYLCASSVSYEQYFGPGTRLTVT.

DNA for the CDR3: TGTGCCAGCAGTCCCTCCGGGACTAGCGGCGATACGCAGTATTTT. Protein sequence: CASSPSGTSGDTQYF. The chain is built from TRBV6-5 and TRBJ2-3; 11 bases agree with TRBD2. The germline CDR1 and CDR2 sequences are MNHEY and SVGAGI. This CDR3 is built from 15 residues. The ends lost 5 bases at V and 6 bases at J; junction bases unmatched: 7.

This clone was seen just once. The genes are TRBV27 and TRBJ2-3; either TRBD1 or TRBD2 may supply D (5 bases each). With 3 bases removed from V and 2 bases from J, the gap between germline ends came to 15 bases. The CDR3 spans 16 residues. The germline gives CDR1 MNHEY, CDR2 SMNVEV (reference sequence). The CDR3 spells CASSFLGTKSTDTQYF. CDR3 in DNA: TGTGCCAGCAGTTTTTTGGGGACCAAATCCACAGATACGCAGTATTTT.